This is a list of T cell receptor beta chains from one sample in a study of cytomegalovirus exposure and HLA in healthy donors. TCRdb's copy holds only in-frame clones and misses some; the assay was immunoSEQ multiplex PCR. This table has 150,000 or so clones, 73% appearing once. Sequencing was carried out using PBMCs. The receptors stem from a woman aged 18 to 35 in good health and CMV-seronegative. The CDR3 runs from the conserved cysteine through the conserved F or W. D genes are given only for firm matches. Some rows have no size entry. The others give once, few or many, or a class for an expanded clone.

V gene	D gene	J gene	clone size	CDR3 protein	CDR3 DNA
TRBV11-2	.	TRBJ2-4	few	CASSLDPRPQVDIQYF	TGTGCCAGCAGCTTAGATCCCCGGCCCCAGGTTGACATTCAGTACTTC
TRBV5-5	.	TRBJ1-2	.	CASSLIATANYGYTF	TGTGCCAGCAGCTTGATCGCGACAGCTAACTATGGCTACACCTTC
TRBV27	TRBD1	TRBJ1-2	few	CASSLVQGAVNGYTF	TGTGCCAGCAGTTTAGTACAGGGGGCGGTGAATGGCTACACCTTC
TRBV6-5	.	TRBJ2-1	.	CASSYSGTERYEQFF	TGTGCCAGCAGTTACTCGGGTACCGAGCGCTATGAGCAGTTCTTC
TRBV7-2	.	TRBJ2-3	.	CASSLGRGAGGKTDTQYF	TGTGCCAGCAGCTTAGGGCGGGGTGCAGGGGGGAAAACAGATACGCAGTATTTT
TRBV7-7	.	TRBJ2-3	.	CASSTGGRSTDTQYF	TGTGCTAGCAGCACCGGGGGGCGTAGCACAGATACGCAGTATTTT
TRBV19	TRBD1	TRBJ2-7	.	CASSIWGWGRQGLKGYEQYF	TGTGCCAGTAGTATATGGGGCTGGGGGAGACAGGGGCTGAAGGGTTACGAGCAGTACTTC
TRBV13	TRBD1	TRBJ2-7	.	CASSQTGVYEQYF	TGTGCCAGCAGCCAAACAGGGGTATACGAGCAGTACTTC
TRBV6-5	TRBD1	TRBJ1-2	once	CASSYSTGALYGYTF	TGTGCCAGCAGTTACTCGACAGGGGCCCTCTATGGCTACACCTTC
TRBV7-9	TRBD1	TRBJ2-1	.	CASSPRRDRAPYNEQFF	TGTGCCAGCAGCCCGAGACGCGACAGGGCCCCCTACAATGAGCAGTTCTTC
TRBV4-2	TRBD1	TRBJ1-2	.	CASSPGQGSYGYTF	TGTGCCAGCAGCCCAGGACAGGGATCCTATGGCTACACCTTC
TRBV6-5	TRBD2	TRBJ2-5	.	CASSVRTSGQGTQYF	TGTGCCAGCAGTGTAAGGACTAGCGGGCAAGGGACCCAGTACTTC
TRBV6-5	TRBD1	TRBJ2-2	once	CASSRGQGYTGELFF	TGTGCCAGCAGTCGAGGACAGGGTTACACCGGGGAGCTGTTTTTT
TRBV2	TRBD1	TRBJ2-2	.	CASSRGQGVGELFF	TGTGCCAGCAGTAGGGGGCAGGGCGTCGGGGAGCTGTTTTTT
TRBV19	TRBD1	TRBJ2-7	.	CASSIEGQALGTTREQYF	TGTGCCAGTAGTATAGAGGGACAGGCCCTGGGAACTACTCGCGAGCAGTACTTC
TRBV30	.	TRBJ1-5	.	CARGVYSNQPQHF	TGTGCCCGCGGGGTCTATAGCAATCAGCCCCAGCATTTT
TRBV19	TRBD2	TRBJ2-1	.	CASSFRTSSYNEQFF	TGTGCCAGTAGTTTCAGGACTAGCTCCTACAATGAGCAGTTCTTC
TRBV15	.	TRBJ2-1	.	CATSSFGTEQFF	TGTGCCACCAGCAGCTTCGGGACAGAGCAGTTCTTC
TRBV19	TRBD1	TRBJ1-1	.	CASSDRGDTEAFF	TGTGCCAGTAGTGACAGGGGGGACACTGAAGCTTTCTTT
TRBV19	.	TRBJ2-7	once	CASSMSPDSSYEQYF	TGTGCCAGTAGTATGTCCCCGGACAGCTCCTACGAGCAGTACTTC
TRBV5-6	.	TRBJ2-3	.	CASSPPVSPSTDTQYF	TGTGCCAGCAGCCCGCCCGTGAGTCCTAGCACAGATACGCAGTATTTT
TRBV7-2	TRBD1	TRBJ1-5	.	CASSSGQGANQPQHF	TGTGCCAGCAGCTCAGGACAGGGGGCGAATCAGCCCCAGCATTTT
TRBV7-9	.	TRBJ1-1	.	CSSSPTGSPMNTEAFF	TGTTCCAGCAGCCCGACAGGTTCGCCTATGAACACTGAAGCTTTCTTT
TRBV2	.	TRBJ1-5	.	CASSGAGQPENQPQHF	TGTGCCAGCAGTGGGGCCGGACAGCCTGAAAATCAGCCCCAGCATTTT
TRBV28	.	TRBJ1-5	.	CASSLGSHQPQHF	TGTGCCAGCAGTTTGGGCAGCCATCAGCCCCAGCATTTT
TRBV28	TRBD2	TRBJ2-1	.	CASSRLLAGAANEQFF	TGTGCCAGCAGCCGTCTACTAGCGGGGGCTGCCAATGAGCAGTTCTTC
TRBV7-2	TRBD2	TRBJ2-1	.	CVSSSMVGGNYNEQFF	TGTGTCAGCAGCTCGATGGTGGGGGGGAACTACAATGAGCAGTTCTTC
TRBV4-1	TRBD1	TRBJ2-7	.	CASSPRDRSSTYEQYF	TGCGCCAGCAGCCCCCGGGACAGGTCCTCAACCTACGAGCAGTACTTC
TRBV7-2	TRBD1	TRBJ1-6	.	CASSLDRVVYNSPLHF	TGTGCCAGCAGTCTGGACAGGGTGGTTTATAATTCACCCCTCCACTTT
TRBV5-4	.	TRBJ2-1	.	CASSLWGGAVYNEQFF	TGTGCCAGCAGCTTGTGGGGGGGGGCGGTATACAATGAGCAGTTCTTC
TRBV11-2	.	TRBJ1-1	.	CASSARRQEAFF	TGTGCCAGCAGCGCTAGGAGACAGGAAGCTTTCTTT
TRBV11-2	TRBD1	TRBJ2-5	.	CASSLNTGTGGETQYF	TGTGCCAGCAGCTTGAACACCGGGACAGGTGGGGAGACCCAGTACTTC
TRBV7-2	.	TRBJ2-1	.	CASSLQGYNEQFF	TGTGCCAGCAGCTTACAGGGCTACAATGAGCAGTTCTTC
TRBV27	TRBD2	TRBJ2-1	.	CASSRPLAGGLNEQFF	TGTGCCAGCAGTCGGCCCTTAGCGGGGGGTTTAAATGAGCAGTTCTTC
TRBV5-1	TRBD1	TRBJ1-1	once	CASSPFWDRTNTEAFF	TGCGCCAGCAGCCCCTTCTGGGACAGGACTAACACTGAAGCTTTCTTT
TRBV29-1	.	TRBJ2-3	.	CSVLNRDNTDTQYF	TGCAGCGTATTAAACCGGGACAACACAGATACGCAGTATTTT
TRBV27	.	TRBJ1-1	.	CASSERGGTEAFF	TGTGCCAGCAGTGAGAGGGGGGGGACTGAAGCTTTCTTT
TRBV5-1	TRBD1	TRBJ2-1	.	CASSPVWDSSYNEQFF	TGCGCCAGCAGCCCCGTTTGGGACAGCTCCTACAATGAGCAGTTCTTC
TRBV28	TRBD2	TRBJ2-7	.	CASRSLAGRGYEQYF	TGTGCCAGCAGGTCACTAGCGGGCCGCGGCTACGAGCAGTACTTC
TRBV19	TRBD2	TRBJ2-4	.	CASSQPTSGAAKNIQYF	TGTGCCAGTAGTCAACCGACTAGCGGGGCTGCCAAAAACATTCAGTACTTC
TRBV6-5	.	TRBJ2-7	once	CASSYWRGSEQYF	TGTGCCAGCAGTTACTGGAGGGGCAGTGAGCAGTACTTC
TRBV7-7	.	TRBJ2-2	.	CASSLRAPGELFF	TGTGCCAGCAGCTTGAGGGCCCCCGGGGAGCTGTTTTTT
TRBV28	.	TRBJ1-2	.	CASTPSEAGGYTF	TGTGCCAGCACTCCCTCGGAGGCTGGAGGCTACACCTTC
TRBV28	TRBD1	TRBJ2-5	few	CASRRTDRVEETQYF	TGTGCCAGCAGACGGACGGACAGGGTAGAGGAGACCCAGTACTTC
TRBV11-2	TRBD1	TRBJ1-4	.	CASSKGDSLRGEKLFF	TGTGCCAGCAGCAAAGGGGACAGCCTCCGGGGGGAAAAACTGTTTTTT
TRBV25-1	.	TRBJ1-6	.	CASSEGGWNSPLHF	TGTGCCAGCAGTGAGGGGGGGTGGAATTCACCCCTCCACTTT
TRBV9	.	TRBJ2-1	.	CASSVVSEGAMNEQFF	TGTGCCAGCAGCGTAGTCTCGGAGGGGGCGATGAATGAGCAGTTCTTC
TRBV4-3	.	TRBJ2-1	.	CASSQGGGPDSSYNEQFF	TGCGCCAGCAGCCAAGGGGGGGGCCCGGATAGCTCCTACAATGAGCAGTTCTTC
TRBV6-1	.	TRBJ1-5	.	CASSESRNQPQHF	TGTGCCAGCAGTGAGTCGAGAAATCAGCCCCAGCATTTT
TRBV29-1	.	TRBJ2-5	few	CSVVRAMGSQETQYF	TGCAGCGTTGTGCGGGCCATGGGGTCCCAAGAGACCCAGTACTTC
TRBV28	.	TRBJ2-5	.	CASRAGKETQYF	TGTGCCAGCAGGGCGGGGAAAGAGACCCAGTACTTC
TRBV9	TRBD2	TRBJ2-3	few	CASSVNSGLPDTQYF	TGTGCCAGCAGCGTAAATAGCGGGCTGCCAGATACGCAGTATTTT
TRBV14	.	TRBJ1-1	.	CASSQAGRGMTEAFF	TGTGCCAGCAGCCAAGCTGGAAGGGGGATGACTGAAGCTTTCTTT